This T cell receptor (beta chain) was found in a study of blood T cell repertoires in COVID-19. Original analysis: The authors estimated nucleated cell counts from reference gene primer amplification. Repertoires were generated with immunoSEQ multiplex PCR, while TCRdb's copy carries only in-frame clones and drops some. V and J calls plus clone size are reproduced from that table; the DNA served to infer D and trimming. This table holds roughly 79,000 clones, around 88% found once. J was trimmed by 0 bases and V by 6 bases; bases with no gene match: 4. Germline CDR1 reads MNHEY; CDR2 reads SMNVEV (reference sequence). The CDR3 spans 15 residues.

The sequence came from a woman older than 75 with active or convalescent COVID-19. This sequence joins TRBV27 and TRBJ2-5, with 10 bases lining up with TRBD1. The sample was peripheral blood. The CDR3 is CASRRQGAYQETQYF. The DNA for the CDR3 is TGTGCCAGCAGGCGACAGGGGGCGTACCAAGAGACCCAGTACTTC.